This T cell receptor beta chain was documented in a study of blood T cell repertoires in COVID-19. As for the study in general: T cells, B-cell-depleted T cells, or PBMCs supplied cDNA or gDNA.

In the authors' workflow: The authors estimated nucleated cell counts from reference gene primer amplification. Measured with immunoSEQ multiplex PCR; TCRdb has only the in-frame clones, and not every one. V and J calls and clone size come straight from that table; D and trimming were deduced from the DNA. The sample carries around 200,000 clones, 70% to 85% recorded once. The CDR3 spans 16 residues. CDR1 and CDR2 (germline): MNHEY, SVGEGT. The J segment lost 6 bases and the V segment lost 4 bases, leaving 13 bases of the junction unmatched. This clonotype was obtained from a man aged 50 or older who had recovered from COVID-19. V is TRBV6-2 or TRBV6-3 and J is TRBJ2-3, with 7 bases aligning to TRBD2. Specimen: peripheral blood. The CDR3 sequence: CASSSGGLSLVDTQYF. CDR3 nucleotide sequence: TGTGCCAGCAGTTCGGGAGGCCTTTCTTTAGTGGATACGCAGTATTTT.